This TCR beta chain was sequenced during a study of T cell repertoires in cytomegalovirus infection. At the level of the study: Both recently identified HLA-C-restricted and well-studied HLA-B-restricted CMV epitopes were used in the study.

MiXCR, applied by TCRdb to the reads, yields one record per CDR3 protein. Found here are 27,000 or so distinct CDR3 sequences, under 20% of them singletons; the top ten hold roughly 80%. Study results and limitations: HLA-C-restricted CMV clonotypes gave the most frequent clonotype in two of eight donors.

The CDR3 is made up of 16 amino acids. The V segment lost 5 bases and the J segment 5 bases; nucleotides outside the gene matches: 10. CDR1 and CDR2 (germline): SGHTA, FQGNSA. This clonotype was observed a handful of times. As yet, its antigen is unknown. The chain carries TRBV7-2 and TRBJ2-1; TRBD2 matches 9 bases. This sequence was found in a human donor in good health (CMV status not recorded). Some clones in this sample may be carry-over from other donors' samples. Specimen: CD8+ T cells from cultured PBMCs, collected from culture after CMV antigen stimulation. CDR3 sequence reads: CASSRRLAAPNNEQFF. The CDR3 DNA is TGTGCCAGCAGCCGCAGACTAGCGGCACCAAACAATGAGCAGTTCTTC.